This T cell receptor beta chain appears in the sequencing data of a study of beta chain features in type 1 diabetes. Study-level findings and limits: In type 1 diabetes patients, VDJ junctions had fewer insertions; deletions at these junctions were more frequent. For patients and controls alike, PCR might favor shorter templates to the same degree. Shortening of TCRB CDR3s, moderate but significant, appeared in all four CD4+ subsets of Type 1 diabetes patients.

V was cut by 3 bases and J by 7 bases, with 22 bases left in between. The CDR3 spans 16 residues. CDR1 and CDR2 (germline): SGDLS, YYNGEE. As every portion of the isolated RNA was reverse transcribed, the sequencing read expressed TCRB transcripts. Some 4 million reads on average were seen across naive, central memory and regulatory T cell samples. Sequenced by immunoSEQ multiplex PCR; TCRdb stores in-frame clones only, minus some. The table records approximately 600,000 clones, over 10% of them present only once. Worth noting for this clone: Antigen unknown.

Sample: naive CD4+ T cells from blood. V usage is TRBV9 and J usage is TRBJ2-5; TRBD1 might be the D (5 bases). The sequence derives from a man aged 25-45 years with type 1 diabetes. The CDR3 here is CASSEGNQGAIATQYF. The CDR3, as DNA: TGTGCCAGCAGCGAGGGAAATCAAGGGGCGATTGCGACCCAGTACTTC.